A single sample is the source of the 25 T cell receptor beta chains below, sequenced in a study of CD8 T cells in Susac syndrome. An input of roughly 0.5 to 1 ug of RNA was subjected to reverse transcription using random hexamers. TCRdb passed the immunoSEQ multiplex PCR reads through MiXCR, listing each CDR3 protein once. The repertoire has 300,000 to 350,000 distinct CDR3 sequences, about 92% of them found once; the top ten carry roughly 0.07%. Material for sequencing was CD4+ T cells from PBMCs. These receptors originate from a human donor with multiple sclerosis.

The chain carries TRBV30 and TRBJ1-3; TRBD1 might be the D (6 bases). Germline V gene data show CDR1 as GTSNPN and CDR2 as SVGIG (reference sequence). V shed 4 bases and J shed 2 bases, with 12 bases lying between them. The CDR3 has 14 residues. In DNA, the CDR3 is TGTGCCTGGATTCCACAGGGAGCTGGAAACACCATATATTTT. Translated: CAWIPQGAGNTIYF.

The chain uses TRBV24-1 and TRBJ2-1, with TRBD1 matching over 8 bases. Looked up from germline, CDR1 is KGHDR and CDR2 is SFDVKD. V gave up 4 bases and J gave up 7 bases; unmatched junction bases: 8. The CDR3 has 15 amino acids. CDR3 amino acids: CATSDPGQGRNEQFF. In DNA, the CDR3 is TGTGCCACCAGTGACCCCGGACAGGGTCGGAATGAGCAGTTCTTC.

This clonotype came up once. The V gene is TRBV7-2, the J gene TRBJ2-1; 8 nucleotides match TRBD2. There are 15 residues in the CDR3. Germline trimming cut 3 bases from V and 4 bases from J; bases unmatched to any gene: 5. From germline, CDR1 is SGHTA and CDR2 FQGNSA. CDR3 nucleotides: TGTGCCAGCAGCTTCCGGCGGGAGGATTACAATGAGCAGTTCTTC. Its translation: CASSFRREDYNEQFF. Full variable domain (remainder filled in from reference TRBV7-2 and TRBJ2-1): GAGVSQSPSNKVTEKGKDVELRCDPISGHTALYWYRQSLGQGLEFLIYFQGNSAPDKSGLPSDRFSAERTGGSVSTLTIQRTQQEDSAVYLCASSFRREDYNEQFFGPGTRLTVL.

This chain links TRBV3-1 with TRBJ2-3, with D unclear. V gave up 3 bases and J gave up 6 bases, with 13 bases separating them. Germline V gene sequence: CDR1 LGHDT, CDR2 YNNKEL (reference sequence). The CDR3 is made up of 14 amino acids. CDR3 sequence (DNA): TGTGCCAGCAGCCAGATTGGAAACAGCGATACGCAGTATTTT. Its protein product is CASSQIGNSDTQYF.

This CDR3 is CASSYTDSGNTIYF. CDR3 in DNA: TGTGCCAGCAGTTATACAGACTCTGGAAACACCATATATTTT. The rearrangement links TRBV6-5 to TRBJ1-3; D not certain. The CDR3 spans 14 residues. Germline V gene lookup returns CDR1 MNHEY and CDR2 SVGAGI. Trimming stripped 3 bases from V and 0 bases from J, with 6 bases between.

V gene TRBV29-1 combines with J gene TRBJ2-7; D unresolved. Germline lookup yields CDR1 SQVTM and CDR2 ANQGSEA. The CDR3 sequence is 12 residues long. V was trimmed by 3 bases and J by 6 bases, leaving 12 bases between them. This CDR3 reads CSVENGFGEQYF. The CDR3 DNA follows: TGCAGCGTTGAGAACGGGTTTGGCGAGCAGTACTTC.

The chain carries TRBV7-2 and TRBJ2-7; D call uncertain. V was shortened by 3 bases and J by 2 bases, with 8 bases between the two germline ends. Germline V CDR1 and CDR2: SGHTA, FQGNSA. The CDR3 has 13 amino acids. Here the CDR3 reads CASSFGPPYEQYF. Written as DNA, the CDR3 is TGTGCCAGCAGCTTCGGACCCCCCTACGAGCAGTACTTC.

The gene calls are TRBV10-3 and TRBJ1-2, with a weak D call TRBD1 (6 bases). The CDR3 is 15 amino acids. Germline V gives CDR1 ENHRY, CDR2 SYGVKD. The CDR3 sequence is CASLGAAGANYGYTF. The CDR3 bases are TGTGCTTCTCTGGGGGCCGCGGGAGCTAACTATGGCTACACCTTC.

CDR3 protein: CASSFDRNYGYTF. The CDR3 DNA sequence: TGTGCCAGCAGTTTCGACAGAAACTATGGCTACACCTTC. The V gene is TRBV12-3 or TRBV12-4, the J gene TRBJ1-2; tentatively, D is TRBD1 (5 bases). The CDR3 is made up of 13 amino acids. V dropped 3 bases and J dropped 2 bases, with 7 bases sitting between them.

This chain joins TRBV19 and TRBJ1-2; a weak D match, TRBD1 (5 bases). Germline assignment: CDR1 LNHDA and CDR2 SQIVND (reference sequence). The CDR3 consists of 15 residues. V was cut by 4 bases and J by 4 bases, with 16 bases left in between. CDR3 sequence (DNA): TGTGCCAGTAGTACCTCTTCTCACAGGAGCTATGGCTACACCTTC. Its protein product is CASSTSSHRSYGYTF.

The gene calls are TRBV5-5 and TRBJ2-2; D gene ambiguous. There are 14 residues in the CDR3. Trimming cost V 0 bases and J 2 bases, with 5 bases left between them. Germline CDR1 is SGHKS and CDR2 is YYEKEE (reference sequence). The CDR3 coding sequence is TGTGCCAGCAGCTTGGGATTTAACACCGGGGAGCTGTTTTTT. Protein sequence: CASSLGFNTGELFF.

The chain's CDR3 is CSARDWGALGNTEAFF. The CDR3 DNA follows: TGCAGTGCTAGAGATTGGGGAGCCTTGGGGAACACTGAAGCTTTCTTT. The chain combines TRBV20-1 with TRBJ1-1; D is ambiguous. CDR3 length equals 16 residues. Germline V CDR1 and CDR2: DFQATT, SNEGSKA (reference sequence). Trimming pared 0 bases from V and 1 base from J, leaving 15 bases between.

The chain links TRBV7-2 to TRBJ1-2; D is unresolved. The germline gives CDR1 SGHTA, CDR2 FQGNSA. Trimming shortened V by 5 bases and J by 5 bases, and 9 bases separated the two germline ends. This CDR3 contains 12 residues. CDR3 sequence (DNA): TGTGCCAGCAGCGCCCAAATTTATGGCTACACCTTC. This gives the protein CASSAQIYGYTF.

V is TRBV2 and J is TRBJ1-3; 7 nucleotides match TRBD1. The CDR3 has 17 amino acids. The germline V gene encodes CDR1 SNHLY and CDR2 FYNNEI. V lost 7 bases and J lost 2; bases outside the gene matches: 14. Here the CDR3 reads CASTLRRQGRAGNTIYF. The CDR3 nucleotides read TGTGCCAGCACCCTCCGGCGACAGGGACGAGCTGGAAACACCATATATTTT.

This chain uses TRBV3-1 with TRBJ1-1; 9 bases match TRBD1. CDR3 length equals 15 residues. CDR1 is LGHDT and CDR2 is YNNKEL in the germline V gene (reference sequence). Unmatched junction bases numbered 4, after V lost 2 bases and J lost 3 bases. CDR3 bases: TGTGCCAGCAGCCAACGCGGGACAGGGCACACTGAAGCTTTCTTT. Protein: CASSQRGTGHTEAFF.

The chain links TRBV7-2 to TRBJ2-1; D possibly corresponds to TRBD2 (5 bases). From germline, CDR1 is SGHTA and CDR2 FQGNSA. CDR3 size: 18 residues. V lost 3 bases and J lost 0, with 18 bases in between. CDR3 nucleotide sequence: TGTGCCAGCAGCTTCCGGGCTTTTTCTACTAGCTCCTACAATGAGCAGTTCTTC. Encoded protein: CASSFRAFSTSSYNEQFF.

Details on this clonotype: Germline is not matched at one junction end, which may reflect a read error. The chain couples TRBV7-7 to TRBJ2-2, with D unclear. Germline V gene sequence: CDR1 SSHAT, CDR2 FNYEAQ (reference sequence). This CDR3 contains 15 residues. Here the CDR3 reads CASSFDGRNTGELFF. DNA of the CDR3: TGTGCTAGCAGCTTTGATGGCCGGAACACCGGGGAGCTGTTTTTT.

V is TRBV12-3 or TRBV12-4 and J is TRBJ1-1; the match to TRBD1 covers 7 bases. This CDR3 is 16 amino acids long. The ends lost 2 bases at V and 1 base at J; junction bases unmatched: 7. Written as DNA, the CDR3 is TGTGCCAGCAGTTTACGCCGACAGGGATCGAACACTGAAGCTTTCTTT. Translated: CASSLRRQGSNTEAFF.

V gene TRBV7-9 combines with J gene TRBJ2-1; D tentatively fits TRBD1 or TRBD2 (5 bases each). The length of the CDR3 is 14 residues. Between the trimmed V and J ends, which lost 5 bases and 9 bases, there was a span of 17 bases. Germline loops: CDR1 SEHNR, CDR2 FQNEAQ (reference sequence). CDR3 sequence reads: CASSPTGWGFEQFF. In DNA, the CDR3 is TGTGCCAGCAGCCCCACCGGGTGGGGGTTTGAGCAGTTCTTC.

CDR3 nucleotide sequence: TGTGCCAGCTCACCCGTGGGGCCGAGAGGTAGCAATCAGCCCCAGCATTTT. Its protein is CASSPVGPRGSNQPQHF. The chain joins TRBV18 to TRBJ1-5; the D gene is possibly TRBD1 (5 bases). This CDR3 spans 17 amino acids. Germline V gene sequence: CDR1 KGHSH, CDR2 LQKENI. Trimming shortened V by 3 bases and J by 0 bases, and 15 bases separated the two germline ends.

The CDR3 loop is CSASPRARSYNEQFF. CDR3 bases: TGCAGTGCTAGTCCCAGGGCTCGCTCCTACAATGAGCAGTTCTTC. This chain joins TRBV20-1 and TRBJ2-1, with a tentative D call TRBD1 (5 bases). CDR3 length equals 15 residues. V lost 3 bases to trimming and J lost 0 bases, with 12 bases between them. Germline V lookup: CDR1 DFQATT, CDR2 SNEGSKA (reference sequence).

The CDR3 loop is CSARDATGRNTEAFF. The CDR3 DNA reads as TGCAGTGCTAGAGATGCCACAGGGAGGAACACTGAAGCTTTCTTT. The rearrangement uses TRBV20-1 and TRBJ1-1, with a weak D call TRBD1 (6 bases). The CDR3 totals 15 residues. Trimming pared 0 bases from V and 1 base from J, leaving 12 bases between. CDR1 DFQATT and CDR2 SNEGSKA come from the germline V gene (reference sequence).

The sample holds a few counts of this clonotype. In DNA form, the CDR3 reads TGTGCCAGCAGTTACCGTATGAAAGCTTTCTTT. It is translated as CASSYRMKAFF. V usage is TRBV6-5 and J usage is TRBJ1-1; D remains ambiguous. CDR3 length: 11 amino acids. V was cut by 2 bases and J by 9 bases, with 7 bases left in between. The V gene's germline CDR1 is MNHEY and CDR2 SVGAGI.

The chain couples TRBV29-1 to TRBJ2-1; 7 bases are shared with TRBD2. V was clipped by 4 bases and J by 8 bases; unmatched bases: 8. Germline-derived CDR1 and CDR2 are SQVTM and ANQGSEA. The CDR3 extends over 13 amino acids. The CDR3 coding sequence is TGCAGCGTTGTGCGGGGAGGGCACGATGAGCAGTTCTTC. Translation: CSVVRGGHDEQFF.

This clonotype was seen only a few times. The gene calls are TRBV6-6 and TRBJ1-2; possible D gene TRBD1, 6 bases. The V end was cut by 7 bases, the J end by 4 bases, with 13 bases between. The CDR3 is 13 amino acids. Germline loops: CDR1 MNHNY, CDR2 SVGAGI (reference sequence). The CDR3 nucleotides read TGTGCCAGCACCGCACAGGGTGGCTATGGCTACACCTTC. It specifies CASTAQGGYGYTF.